This entry features one T cell receptor beta chain sequence. Those enrolled, adults aged roughly 18 to 89 years, came from around 25 US areas. Assignments of participants to cohorts depended upon their own reported clinical history. In the authors' methods: Estimation of nucleated cell counts was performed using reference gene primer amplification. Sequencing was performed with immunoSEQ multiplex PCR; in TCRdb, only in-frame clones are kept and a portion is missing. V and J calls and clone size are those listed in that table; D and trimming were worked out from the DNA. The sample yields hundreds of thousands of clones, about 85% seen once. Per the germline V gene, CDR1 is MDHEN and CDR2 is SYDVKM. The CDR3 length is 15 residues. Trimming shortened V by 6 bases and J by 1 base, and 15 bases separated the two germline ends. The entry originates in a study of blood T cell repertoires in COVID-19. Overall study: Both acute and convalescent COVID-19 samples were obtained from the United States, Italy and Spain.

The chain couples TRBV28 to TRBJ2-5, with D possibly TRBD2 on 7 matching bases. The receptor was derived from a woman aged 18-29 years with acute COVID-19. Sequenced sample: PBMCs or T cells enriched from blood (not recorded which). In DNA, the CDR3 is TGTGCCAGCAGGGGGGGGAGGGGGACCCAAGAGACCCAGTACTTC. This encodes CASRGGRGTQETQYF. Looking up the rest from reference TRBV28 and TRBJ2-5 gives the full variable domain: DVKVTQSSRYLVKRTGEKVFLECVQDMDHENMFWYRQDPGLGLRLIYFSYDVKMKEKGDIPEGYSVSREKKERFSLILESASTNQTSMYLCASRGGRGTQETQYFGPGTRLLVL.